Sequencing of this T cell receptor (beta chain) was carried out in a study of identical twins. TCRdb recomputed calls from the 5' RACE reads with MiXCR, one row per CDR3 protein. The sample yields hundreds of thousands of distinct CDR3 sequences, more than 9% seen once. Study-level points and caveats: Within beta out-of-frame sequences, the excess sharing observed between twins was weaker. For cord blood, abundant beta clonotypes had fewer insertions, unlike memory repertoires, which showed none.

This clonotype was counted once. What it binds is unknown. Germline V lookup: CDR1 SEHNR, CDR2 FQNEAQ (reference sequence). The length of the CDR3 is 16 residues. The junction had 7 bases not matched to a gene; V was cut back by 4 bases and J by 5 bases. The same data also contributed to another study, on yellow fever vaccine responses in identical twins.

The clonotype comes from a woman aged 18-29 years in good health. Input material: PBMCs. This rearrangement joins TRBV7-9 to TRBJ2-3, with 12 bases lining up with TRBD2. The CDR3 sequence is CASSSSGGAPRDTQYF. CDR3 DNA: TGTGCCAGCAGCTCTAGCGGGGGGGCACCCCGAGATACGCAGTATTTT.